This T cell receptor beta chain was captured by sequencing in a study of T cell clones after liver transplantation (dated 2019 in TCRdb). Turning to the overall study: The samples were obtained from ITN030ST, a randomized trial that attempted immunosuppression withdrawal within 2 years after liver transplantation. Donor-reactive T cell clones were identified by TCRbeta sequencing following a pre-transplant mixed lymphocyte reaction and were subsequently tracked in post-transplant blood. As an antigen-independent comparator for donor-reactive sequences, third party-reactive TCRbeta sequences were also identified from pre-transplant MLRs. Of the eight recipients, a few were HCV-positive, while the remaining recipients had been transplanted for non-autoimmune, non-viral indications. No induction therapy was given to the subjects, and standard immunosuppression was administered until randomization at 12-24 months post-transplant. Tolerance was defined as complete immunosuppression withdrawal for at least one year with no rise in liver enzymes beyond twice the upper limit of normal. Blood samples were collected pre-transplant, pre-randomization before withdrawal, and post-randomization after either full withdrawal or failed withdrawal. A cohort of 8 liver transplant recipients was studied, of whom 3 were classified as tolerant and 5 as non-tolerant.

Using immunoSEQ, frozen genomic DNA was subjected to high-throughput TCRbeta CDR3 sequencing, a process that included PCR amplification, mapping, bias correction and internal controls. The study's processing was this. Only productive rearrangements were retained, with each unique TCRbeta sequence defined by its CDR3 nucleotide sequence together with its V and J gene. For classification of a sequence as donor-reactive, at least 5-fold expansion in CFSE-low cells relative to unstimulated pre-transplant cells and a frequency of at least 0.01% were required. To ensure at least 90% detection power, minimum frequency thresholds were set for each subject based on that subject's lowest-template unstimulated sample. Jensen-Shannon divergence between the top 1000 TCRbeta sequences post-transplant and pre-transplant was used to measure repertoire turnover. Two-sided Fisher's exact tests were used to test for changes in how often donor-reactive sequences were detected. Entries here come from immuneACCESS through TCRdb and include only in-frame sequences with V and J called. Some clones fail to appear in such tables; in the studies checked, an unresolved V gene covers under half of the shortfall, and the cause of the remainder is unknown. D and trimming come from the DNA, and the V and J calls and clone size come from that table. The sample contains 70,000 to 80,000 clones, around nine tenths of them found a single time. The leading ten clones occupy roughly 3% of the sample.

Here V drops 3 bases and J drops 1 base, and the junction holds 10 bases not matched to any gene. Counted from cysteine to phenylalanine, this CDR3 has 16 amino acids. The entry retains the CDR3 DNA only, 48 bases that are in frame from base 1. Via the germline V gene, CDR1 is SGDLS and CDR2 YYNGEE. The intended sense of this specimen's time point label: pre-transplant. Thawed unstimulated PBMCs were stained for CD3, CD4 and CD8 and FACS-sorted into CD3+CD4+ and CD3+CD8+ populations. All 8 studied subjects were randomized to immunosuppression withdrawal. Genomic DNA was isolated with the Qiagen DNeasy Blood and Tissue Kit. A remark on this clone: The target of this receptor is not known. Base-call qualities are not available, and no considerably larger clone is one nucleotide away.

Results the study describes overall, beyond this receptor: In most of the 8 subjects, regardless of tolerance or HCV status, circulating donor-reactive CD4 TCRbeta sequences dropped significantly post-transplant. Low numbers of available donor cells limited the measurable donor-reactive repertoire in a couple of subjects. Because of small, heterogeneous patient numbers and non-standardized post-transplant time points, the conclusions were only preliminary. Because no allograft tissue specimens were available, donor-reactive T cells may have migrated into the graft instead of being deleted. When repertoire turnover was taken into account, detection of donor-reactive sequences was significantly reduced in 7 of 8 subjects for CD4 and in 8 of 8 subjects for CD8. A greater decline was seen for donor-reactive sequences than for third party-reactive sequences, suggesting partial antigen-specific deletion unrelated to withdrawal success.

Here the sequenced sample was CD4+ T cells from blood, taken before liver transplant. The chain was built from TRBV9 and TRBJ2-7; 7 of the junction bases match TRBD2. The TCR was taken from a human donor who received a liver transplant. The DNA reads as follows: TGTGCCAGCAGCGAGGGGAGGGCAGCCTTATCCTACGAGCAGTACTTC. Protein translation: CASSEGRAALSYEQYF.